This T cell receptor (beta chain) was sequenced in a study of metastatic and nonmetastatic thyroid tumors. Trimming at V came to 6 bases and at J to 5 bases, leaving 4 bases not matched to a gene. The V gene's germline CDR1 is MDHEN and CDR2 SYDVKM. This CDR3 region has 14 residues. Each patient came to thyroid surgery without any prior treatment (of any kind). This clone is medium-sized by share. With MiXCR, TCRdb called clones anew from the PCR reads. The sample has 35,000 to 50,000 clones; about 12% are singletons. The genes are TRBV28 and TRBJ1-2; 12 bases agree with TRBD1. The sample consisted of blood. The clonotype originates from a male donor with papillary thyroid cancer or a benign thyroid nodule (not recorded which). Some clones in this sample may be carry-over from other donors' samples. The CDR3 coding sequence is TGTGCCAGCAGGGGGACAGGGGGCGGATATGGCTACACCTTC. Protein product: CASRGTGGGYGYTF.